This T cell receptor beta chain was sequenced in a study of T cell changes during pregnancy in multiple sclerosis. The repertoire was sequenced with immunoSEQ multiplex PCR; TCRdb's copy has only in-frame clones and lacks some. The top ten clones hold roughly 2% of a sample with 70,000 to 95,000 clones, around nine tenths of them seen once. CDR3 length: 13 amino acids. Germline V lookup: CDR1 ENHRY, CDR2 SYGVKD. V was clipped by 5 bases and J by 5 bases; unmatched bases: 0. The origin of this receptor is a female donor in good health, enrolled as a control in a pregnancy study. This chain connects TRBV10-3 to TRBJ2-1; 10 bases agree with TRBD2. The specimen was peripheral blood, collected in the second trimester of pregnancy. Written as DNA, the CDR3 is TGTGCCATCAGTACTAGCGGGAACAATGAGCAGTTCTTC. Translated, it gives CAISTSGNNEQFF.